This T cell receptor beta chain was sequenced during a study of OX40 agonist ivuxolimab in advanced cancers. Study-level background: Under the entry rules, prior anti-PD-1, anti-PD-L1 or anti-CTLA-4 therapy was allowed, and about 40% had some.

The CDR3 spans 15 residues. The V end lost 3 bases, the J end lost 7 bases, and 18 bases lay between the germline ends. CDR1 is SGHDT, CDR2 YYEEEE, per germline. A remark on this clone: Its antigen is unknown.

Overall study findings and caveats: Fewer expanded clones were found on average in CD4+ than in CD8+ T cells.

Sequencing used immunoSEQ multiplex PCR; TCRdb keeps in-frame clones, though not all of them. The sample includes 25,000 to 35,000 clones, less than 90% of them seen just once. The source material was CD4+ or CD8+ T cells sorted from blood, sampled in a trial of the OX40 agonist ivuxolimab. This clonotype was sampled from an adult with an advanced solid tumor such as melanoma, head and neck, liver or kidney cancer. J is TRBJ2-3 and V is TRBV5-6; the D gene is possibly TRBD2 (5 bases). The CDR3 sequence: CASSWAGVGLHTQYF. The DNA for the CDR3 is TGTGCCAGCAGCTGGGCCGGGGTCGGGCTACATACGCAGTATTTT.